This is a list of T cell receptor beta chains from one sample in a study of blood T cell repertoires in COVID-19. Only in-frame clones appear in the TCRdb table, and some are missing; sequencing was by immunoSEQ multiplex PCR. The table shows under 400,000 clones, with around 89% occurring only once. The sequenced sample was peripheral blood. Every receptor here comes from a woman in her twenties or thirties with COVID-19, enrolled during active disease. CDR3s include the opening cysteine and the closing phenylalanine or tryptophan. D genes are given only for firm matches.

J gene	V gene	D gene	CDR3 protein	CDR3 DNA
TRBJ1-4	TRBV6-5	NA	CATRRRQASEKLFF	TGTGCCACCCGAAGACGACAGGCTAGTGAAAAACTGTTTTTT
TRBJ1-6	TRBV6-5	NA	CASSYSSQYNSPLHF	TGTGCCAGCAGTTACTCATCCCAGTATAATTCACCCCTCCACTTT
TRBJ2-3	TRBV7-6	TRBD1	CASSSRQGTGTDTQYF	TGTGCCAGCAGTTCCAGACAGGGTACGGGCACAGATACGCAGTATTTT
TRBJ1-4	TRBV5-6	NA	CASSLRATNEKLFF	TGTGCCAGCAGCCTCAGGGCTACTAATGAAAAACTGTTTTTT
TRBJ2-3	TRBV29-1	NA	CSVGPRTDTQYF	TGCAGCGTTGGGCCCCGCACAGATACGCAGTATTTT
TRBJ1-2	TRBV30	TRBD1	CAWSRGQGYGYTF	TGTGCCTGGAGTAGGGGACAGGGGTATGGCTACACCTTC
TRBJ2-3	TRBV6-2/TRBV6-3	NA	CASSRTTVTDTQYF	TGTGCCAGCAGCCGAACGACAGTCACAGATACGCAGTATTTT
TRBJ1-2	TRBV19	NA	CASSLGGLGYTF	TGTGCCAGTTCCCTCGGAGGGTTGGGCTACACCTTC
TRBJ2-3	TRBV7-9	NA	CASSLGGGYTDTQYF	TGTGCCAGCAGCTTAGGGGGAGGCTACACAGATACGCAGTATTTT
TRBJ1-6	TRBV7-2	NA	CASSLGSGYNSPLHF	TGTGCCAGCAGCTTAGGGTCCGGCTATAATTCACCCCTCCACTTT
TRBJ2-5	TRBV2	NA	CASSDGQGLETQYF	TGTGCCAGCAGTGATGGGCAGGGACTGGAGACCCAGTACTTC
TRBJ2-5	TRBV3-1/TRBV3-2	NA	CASSPTQGRETQYF	TGTGCCAGCAGCCCGACCCAGGGAAGGGAGACCCAGTACTTC